This TCR beta chain was documented in a study of shared clonotypes between healthy human individuals. Study information: Every donor yielded three CD4 naive, three CD4 memory, two CD8 naive and one CD8 memory plate.

This clone was recorded once. What it binds is not known. Points from the study as a whole: Non-shared clonotypes had lower generation probabilities than those shared by all four donors. Approximately 5% was the fraction of naive CD4 clonotypes found shared across a few donors.

Sorted-subset replicate PCRs used 150 to 200 ng of genomic DNA. This amount corresponded to about 29,000 T cell genomes. Assay used: immunoSEQ multiplex PCR; TCRdb lists only in-frame clones, some missing. This sample has some 500,000 clones, with about 96% found just once. This CDR3 region has 15 residues. The germline V gene has CDR1 LNHDA and CDR2 SQIVND (reference sequence). The junction had 5 bases not matched to a gene; V was cut back by 4 bases and J by 2 bases. V usage is TRBV19 and J usage is TRBJ2-1; 7 bases fit TRBD1. The sample consisted of naive CD4+ T cells sorted from blood. Described subset: CD45RA+ positively selected. This TCR was recovered from a woman in her 30s in good health. CDR3 DNA: TGTGCCAGTAGTACCGACAGGGACCCCTACAATGAGCAGTTCTTC. It specifies CASSTDRDPYNEQFF.